This TCR beta chain was recorded in a study of shared clonotypes between healthy human individuals. With V trimmed by 5 bases and J by 4 bases, 20 bases remained unmatched. The germline gives CDR1 LNHNV, CDR2 YYDKDF (reference sequence). This CDR3 region has 20 residues. Each PCR replicate from the sorted subsets contained approximately 0.2 ug DNA, which is 30,000 or so T cell genomes. This table comes from immunoSEQ multiplex PCR, and its TCRdb copy is limited to in-frame clones, with some not included. The data hold 2.5 million or so clones, with roughly 92% observed a single time. This receptor was obtained from a man younger than 30 in good health. The chain links TRBV15 to TRBJ2-1; 10 nucleotides agree with TRBD2. Sequences were obtained from naive CD4+ T cells sorted from blood. As for subset: CD45RA+ positively selected. The CDR3 sequence is CATSARLAGPSFNLYNEQFF. CDR3 sequence (DNA): TGTGCCACCAGCGCTAGACTAGCGGGCCCTTCCTTTAACCTGTACAATGAGCAGTTCTTC.